This TCR beta chain was captured by sequencing in a study of graft-versus-host responses after intestinal transplantation. Clones were sequenced by immunoSEQ multiplex PCR, and TCRdb holds only the in-frame ones, with some missing. The sample includes about 100,000 clones, roughly nine tenths of them seen just once. The CDR3 length is 16 residues. V was clipped by 5 bases and J by 13 bases; unmatched bases: 18. In germline, CDR1 is MNHNY, CDR2 SVGAGI (reference sequence). Of note for this clone: Its antigen is unidentified.

The material was unstimulated CD4+ T cells sorted from spleen or lymph node cells, obtained before transplant. The chain couples TRBV6-6 to TRBJ2-7, with 12 bases identical to TRBD1. This TCR derives from a human donor who was the organ donor for an intestinal transplant. DNA of the CDR3: TGTGCCAGCAGTACCGGGGCCGACCTGGGACAGGGGGCGTTATACTTC. It codes for CASSTGADLGQGALYF.